The clone carrying this T cell receptor beta chain was found many times. Its antigen is unidentified. Time point in this sample: longitudinal time-point 2. Libraries used 2 million unsorted PBMCs kept frozen in RNAlater. The CDR3 covers 13 residues. Germline CDR1 SQVTM, CDR2 ANQGSEA. V was shortened by 3 bases and J by 2 bases, with 8 bases between the two germline ends. This sample stems from a study of neurological immune-mediated disorders. Broader study findings: Expansion of TCR clones was greatest in HTLV-1-associated myelopathy and smallest in multiple sclerosis, where it fell below that of healthy controls. The absence of any CDR3 amino acid sequence shared by expanded clones across subjects suggests that repertoires were private in all groups.

TCRdb independently ran MiXCR on the 5' RACE reads; one entry per CDR3 protein. The sample yields roughly 60,000 distinct CDR3 sequences, roughly 10% seen once. This rearrangement joins TRBV29-1 to TRBJ1-3; a possible D gene is TRBD1 (6 bases). Sequencing was performed on PBMCs. The clonotype comes from a man under 40 in good health. CDR3 region: CSVERGPGNTIYF. DNA of the CDR3: TGCAGCGTTGAGCGGGGGCCTGGAAACACCATATATTTT.